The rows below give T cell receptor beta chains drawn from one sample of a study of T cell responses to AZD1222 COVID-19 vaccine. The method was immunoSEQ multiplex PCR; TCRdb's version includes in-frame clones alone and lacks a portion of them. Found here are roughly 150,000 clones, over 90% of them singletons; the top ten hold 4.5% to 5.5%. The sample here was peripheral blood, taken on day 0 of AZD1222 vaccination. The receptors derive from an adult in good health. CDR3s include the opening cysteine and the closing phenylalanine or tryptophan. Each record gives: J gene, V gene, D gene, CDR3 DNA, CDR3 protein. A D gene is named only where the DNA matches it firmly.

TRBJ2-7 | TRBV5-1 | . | TGCGCCAGCAGCTTGGAGGGGAGTGACTACGAGCAGTACTTC | CASSLEGSDYEQYF
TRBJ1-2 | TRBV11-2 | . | TGTGCCAGCAGCTTAGCCGTACAGGGTGGGCTCTATGGCTACACCTTC | CASSLAVQGGLYGYTF
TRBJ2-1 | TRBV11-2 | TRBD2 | TGTGCCAGCAGCCCGATAGGGACTAGCGGGAGATCGGGTGAGCAGTTCTTC | CASSPIGTSGRSGEQFF
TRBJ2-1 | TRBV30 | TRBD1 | TGTGCCTGGGTGCGTGAGGGGGCCGTAAATGAGCAGTTCTTC | CAWVREGAVNEQFF
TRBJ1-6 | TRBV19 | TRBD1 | TGTGCCAGTAGTATAAGAGACGGGACAGCAACTAATTCACCCCTCCACTTT | CASSIRDGTATNSPLHF
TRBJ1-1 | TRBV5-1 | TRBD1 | TGCGCCAGCAGCTCGCAGCCAGGGGGACAACTGAACACTGAAGCTTTCTTT | CASSSQPGGQLNTEAFF
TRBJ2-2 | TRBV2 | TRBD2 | TGTGCCAGCAGTGATCCGGGACTAGCTGTCCCCGGGGAGCTGTTTTTT | CASSDPGLAVPGELFF
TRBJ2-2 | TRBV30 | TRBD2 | TGTGCCTGGAGTGACGGCGGGAGAAACACCGGGGAGCTGTTTTTT | CAWSDGGRNTGELFF
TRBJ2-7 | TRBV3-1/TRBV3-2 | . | TGTGCCAGCAGCCAAGATGCATCCCGTTTTGACGAGCAGTACTTC | CASSQDASRFDEQYF
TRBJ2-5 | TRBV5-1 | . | TGCGCCAGCAGCTTGTATGCATCGGGACTCGGAGAGACCCAGTACTTC | CASSLYASGLGETQYF
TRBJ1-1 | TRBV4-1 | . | TGCGCCAGCAGCCAAGTGGGGGAAGGAAACACTGAAGCTTTCTTT | CASSQVGEGNTEAFF
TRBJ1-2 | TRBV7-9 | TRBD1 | TGTGCCAGCAGCTCCGGGACAGGGGCTAAGGGCACCTTC | CASSSGTGAKGTF
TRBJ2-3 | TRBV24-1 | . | TGTGCCACCTCACTCGCTAGCACAGATACGCAGTATTTT | CATSLASTDTQYF